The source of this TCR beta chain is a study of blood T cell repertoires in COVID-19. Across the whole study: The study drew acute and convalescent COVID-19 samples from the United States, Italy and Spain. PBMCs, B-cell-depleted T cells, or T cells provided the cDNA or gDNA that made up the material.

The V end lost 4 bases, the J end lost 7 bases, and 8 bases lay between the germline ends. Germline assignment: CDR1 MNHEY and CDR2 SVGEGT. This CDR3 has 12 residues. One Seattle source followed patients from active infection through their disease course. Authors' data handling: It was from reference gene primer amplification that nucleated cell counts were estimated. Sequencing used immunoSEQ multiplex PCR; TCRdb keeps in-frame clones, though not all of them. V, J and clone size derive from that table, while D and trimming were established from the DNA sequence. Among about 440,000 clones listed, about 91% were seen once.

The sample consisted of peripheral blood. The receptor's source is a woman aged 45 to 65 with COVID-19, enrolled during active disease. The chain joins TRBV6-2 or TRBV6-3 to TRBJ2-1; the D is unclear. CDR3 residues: CASSLSRNEQFF. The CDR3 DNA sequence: TGTGCCAGCAGTTTGAGCCGGAATGAGCAGTTCTTC.